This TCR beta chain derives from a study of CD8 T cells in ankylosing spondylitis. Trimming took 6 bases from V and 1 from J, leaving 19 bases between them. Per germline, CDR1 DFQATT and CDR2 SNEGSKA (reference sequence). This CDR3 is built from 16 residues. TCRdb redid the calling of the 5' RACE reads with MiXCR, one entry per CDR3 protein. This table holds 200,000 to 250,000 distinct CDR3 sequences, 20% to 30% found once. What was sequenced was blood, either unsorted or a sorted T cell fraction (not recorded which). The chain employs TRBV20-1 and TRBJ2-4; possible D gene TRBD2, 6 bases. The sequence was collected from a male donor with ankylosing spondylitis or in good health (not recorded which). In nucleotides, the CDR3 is TGCAGTGCCCCGGGGACTCCCGGCGGGGCCAAAAACATTCAGTACTTC. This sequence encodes CSAPGTPGGAKNIQYF.